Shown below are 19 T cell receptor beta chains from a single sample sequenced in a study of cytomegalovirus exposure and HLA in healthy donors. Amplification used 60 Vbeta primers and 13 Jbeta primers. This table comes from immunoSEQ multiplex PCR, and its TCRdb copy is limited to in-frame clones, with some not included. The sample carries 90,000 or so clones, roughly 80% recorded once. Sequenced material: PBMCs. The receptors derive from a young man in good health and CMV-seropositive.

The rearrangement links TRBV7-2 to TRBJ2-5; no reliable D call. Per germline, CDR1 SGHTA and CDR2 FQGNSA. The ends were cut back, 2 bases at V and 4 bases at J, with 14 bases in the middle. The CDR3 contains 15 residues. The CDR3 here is CASSLSPASRETQYF. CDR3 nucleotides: TGTGCCAGCAGCTTAAGCCCAGCGTCGCGAGAGACCCAGTACTTC.

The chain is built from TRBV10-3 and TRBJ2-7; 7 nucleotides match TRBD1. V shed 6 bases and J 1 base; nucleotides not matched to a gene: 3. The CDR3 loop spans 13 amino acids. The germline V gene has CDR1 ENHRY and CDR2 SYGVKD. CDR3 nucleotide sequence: TGTGCCATCAGGGGGACAGAATCCTACGAGCAGTACTTC. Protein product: CAIRGTESYEQYF.

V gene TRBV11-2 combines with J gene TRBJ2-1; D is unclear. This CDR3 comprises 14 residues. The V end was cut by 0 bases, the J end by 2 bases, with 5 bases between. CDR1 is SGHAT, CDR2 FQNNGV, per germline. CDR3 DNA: TGTGCCAGCAGCTTAGATCTTGCCTACAATGAGCAGTTCTTC. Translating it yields CASSLDLAYNEQFF.

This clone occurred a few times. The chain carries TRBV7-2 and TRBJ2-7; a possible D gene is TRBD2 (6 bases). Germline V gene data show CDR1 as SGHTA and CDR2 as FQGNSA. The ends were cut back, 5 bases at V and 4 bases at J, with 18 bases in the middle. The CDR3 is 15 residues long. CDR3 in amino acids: CASSQVPASVYEQYF. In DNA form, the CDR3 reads TGTGCCAGCAGCCAAGTTCCGGCTAGCGTATACGAGCAGTACTTC.

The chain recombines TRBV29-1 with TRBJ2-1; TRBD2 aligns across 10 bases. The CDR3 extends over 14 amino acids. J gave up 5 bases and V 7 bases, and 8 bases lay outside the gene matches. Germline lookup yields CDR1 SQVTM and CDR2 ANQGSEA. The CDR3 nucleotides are TGCAGCGGAGAAGGGACTAGCGCAAACAATGAGCAGTTCTTC. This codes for CSGEGTSANNEQFF.

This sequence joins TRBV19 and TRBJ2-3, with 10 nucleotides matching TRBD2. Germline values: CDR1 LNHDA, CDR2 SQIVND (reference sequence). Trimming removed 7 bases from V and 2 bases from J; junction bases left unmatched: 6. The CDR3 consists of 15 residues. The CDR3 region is CASKGLAANTDTQYF. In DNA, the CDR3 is TGTGCCAGTAAAGGACTAGCGGCCAACACAGATACGCAGTATTTT.

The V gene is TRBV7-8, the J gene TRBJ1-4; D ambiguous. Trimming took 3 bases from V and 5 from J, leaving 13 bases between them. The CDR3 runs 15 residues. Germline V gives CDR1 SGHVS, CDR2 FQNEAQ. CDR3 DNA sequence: TGTGCCAGCAGCTTCCCGCCGGGTCAGAATGAAAAACTGTTTTTT. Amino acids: CASSFPPGQNEKLFF.

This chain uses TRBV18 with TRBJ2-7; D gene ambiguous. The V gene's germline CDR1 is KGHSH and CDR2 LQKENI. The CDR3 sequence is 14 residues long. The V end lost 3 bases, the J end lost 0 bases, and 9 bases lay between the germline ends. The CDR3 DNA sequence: TGTGCCAGCTCACCGCAGGTTGGCTCCTACGAGCAGTACTTC. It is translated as CASSPQVGSYEQYF. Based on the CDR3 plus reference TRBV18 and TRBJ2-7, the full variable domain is NAGVMQNPRHLVRRRGQEARLRCSPMKGHSHVYWYRQLPEEGLKFMVYLQKENIIDESGMPKERFSAEFPKEGPSILRIQQVVRGDSAAYFCASSPQVGSYEQYFGPGTRLTVT.

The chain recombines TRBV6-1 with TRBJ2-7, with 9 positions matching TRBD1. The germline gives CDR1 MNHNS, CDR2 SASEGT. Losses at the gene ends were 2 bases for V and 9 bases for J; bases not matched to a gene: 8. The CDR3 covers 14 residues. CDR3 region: CASSEPGTGYGQYF. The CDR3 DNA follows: TGTGCCAGCAGTGAACCAGGGACAGGGTATGGGCAGTACTTC.

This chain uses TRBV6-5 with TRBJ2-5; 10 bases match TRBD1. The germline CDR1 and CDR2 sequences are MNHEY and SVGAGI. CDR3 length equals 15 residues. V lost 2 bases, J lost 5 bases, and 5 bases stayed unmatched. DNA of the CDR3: TGTGCCAGCAGTTACAGACAGGGGGCAAGGGAGACCCAGTACTTC. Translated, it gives CASSYRQGARETQYF.

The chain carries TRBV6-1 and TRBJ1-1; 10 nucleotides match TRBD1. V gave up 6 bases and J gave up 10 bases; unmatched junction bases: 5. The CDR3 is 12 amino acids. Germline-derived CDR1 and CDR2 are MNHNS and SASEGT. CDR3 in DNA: TGTGCCAGCAGCCCCCGGGACAGGGGAGCTTTCTTT. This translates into CASSPRDRGAFF.

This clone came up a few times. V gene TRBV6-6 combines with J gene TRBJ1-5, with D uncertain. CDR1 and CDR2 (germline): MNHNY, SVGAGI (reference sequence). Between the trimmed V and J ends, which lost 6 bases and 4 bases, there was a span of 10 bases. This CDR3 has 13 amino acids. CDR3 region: CASRTQANQPQHF. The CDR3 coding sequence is TGTGCCAGCAGGACGCAGGCAAATCAGCCCCAGCATTTT.

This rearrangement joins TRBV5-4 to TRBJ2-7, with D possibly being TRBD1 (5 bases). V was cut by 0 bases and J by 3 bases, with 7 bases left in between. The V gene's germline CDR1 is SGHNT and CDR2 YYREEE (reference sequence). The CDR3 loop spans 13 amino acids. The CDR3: CASSLAGFYEQYF. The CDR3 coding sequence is TGTGCCAGCAGCTTGGCAGGGTTCTACGAGCAGTACTTC.

CDR3 coding DNA: TGTGCCAGCAGTTTATTTGCGGGCACTTACAATGAGCAGTTCTTC. Translation gives CASSLFAGTYNEQFF. The chain couples TRBV28 to TRBJ2-1, with a possible D match to TRBD2 (5 bases). The CDR3 runs to 15 residues. Trimming removed 1 base at V and 4 bases at J, with 11 bases between. Germline values: CDR1 MDHEN, CDR2 SYDVKM.

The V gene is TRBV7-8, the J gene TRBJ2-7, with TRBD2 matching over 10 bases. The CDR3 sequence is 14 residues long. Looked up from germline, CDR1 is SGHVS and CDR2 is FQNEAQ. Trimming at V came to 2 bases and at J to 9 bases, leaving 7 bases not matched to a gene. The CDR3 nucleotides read TGTGCCAGCAGCTTACCTAGCGGGAGTGAGGTGCAGTACTTC. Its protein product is CASSLPSGSEVQYF.

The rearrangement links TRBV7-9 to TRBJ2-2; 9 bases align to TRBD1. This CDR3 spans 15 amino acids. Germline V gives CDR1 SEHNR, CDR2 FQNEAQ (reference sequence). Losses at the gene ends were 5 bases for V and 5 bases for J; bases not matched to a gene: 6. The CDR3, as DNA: TGTGCCAGCAGCCATAACAGGGGGCGTACCGGGGAGCTGTTTTTT. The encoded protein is CASSHNRGRTGELFF.

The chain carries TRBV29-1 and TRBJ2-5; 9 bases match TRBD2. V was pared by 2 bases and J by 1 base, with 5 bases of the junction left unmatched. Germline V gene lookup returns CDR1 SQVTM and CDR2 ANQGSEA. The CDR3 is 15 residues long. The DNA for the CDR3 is TGCAGCGTTGAATTACTAGCGGGCCTCCAAGAGACCCAGTACTTC. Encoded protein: CSVELLAGLQETQYF.

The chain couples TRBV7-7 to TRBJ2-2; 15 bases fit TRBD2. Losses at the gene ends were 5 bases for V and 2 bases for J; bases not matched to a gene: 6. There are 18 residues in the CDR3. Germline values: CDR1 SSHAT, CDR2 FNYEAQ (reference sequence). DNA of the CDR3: TGTGCCAGCAGCCTAGGACTAGCGGGAGGGCCCAACACCGGGGAGCTGTTTTTT. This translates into CASSLGLAGGPNTGELFF.

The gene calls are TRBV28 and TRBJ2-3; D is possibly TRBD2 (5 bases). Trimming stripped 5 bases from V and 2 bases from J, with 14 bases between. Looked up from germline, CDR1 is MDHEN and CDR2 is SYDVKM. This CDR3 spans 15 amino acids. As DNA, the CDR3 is TGTGCCAGCAGTAATAGCGTCAGTCCCACAGATACGCAGTATTTT. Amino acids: CASSNSVSPTDTQYF.